The sequence of this T cell receptor (beta chain) was determined in a study of CD8 T cells in ankylosing spondylitis. TCRdb re-called the 5' RACE reads with MiXCR, one entry per CDR3 protein. The sample has under 200,000 distinct CDR3 sequences, 11% seen once. This clonotype was counted many times. The ends lost 4 bases at V and 4 bases at J; junction bases unmatched: 10. The CDR3 spans 16 residues. CDR1 and CDR2 from the germline V gene are KGHDR and SFDVKD. The sample comprised blood, either unsorted or a sorted T cell fraction (not recorded which). The rearrangement links TRBV24-1 to TRBJ2-3, with 7 bases matching TRBD2. The sequence came from a male donor with ankylosing spondylitis or in good health (not recorded which). CDR3 in DNA: TGTGCCACCAGTGACTCAGCGGGACTGTGGCCAGATACGCAGTATTTT. It translates to CATSDSAGLWPDTQYF.